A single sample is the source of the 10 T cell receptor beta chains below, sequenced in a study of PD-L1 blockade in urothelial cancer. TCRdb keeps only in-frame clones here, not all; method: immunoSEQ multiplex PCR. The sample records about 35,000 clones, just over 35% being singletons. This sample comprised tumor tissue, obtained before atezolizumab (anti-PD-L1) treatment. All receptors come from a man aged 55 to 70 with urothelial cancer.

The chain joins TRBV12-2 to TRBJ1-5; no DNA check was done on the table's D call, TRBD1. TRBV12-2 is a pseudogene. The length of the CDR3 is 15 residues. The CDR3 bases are TGTGCAAGTCGCTTAGCGGCAGTCAGCAATCAGCCCCAGCATTTT. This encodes CASRLAAVSNQPQHF.

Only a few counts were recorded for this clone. This chain's CDR3 is CASSTRPGASNTGELFF. The CDR3 DNA sequence: TGCGCCAGCAGTACCCGTCCGGGGGCCTCGAACACCGGGGAGCTGTTTTTT. The gene calls are TRBV5-1 and TRBJ2-2; the D gene could be TRBD1 or TRBD2 (6 bases each). CDR3 length: 17 amino acids. The V end lost 5 bases, the J end lost 0 bases, and 17 bases lay between the germline ends. Germline V gene data show CDR1 as SGHRS and CDR2 as YFSETQ.

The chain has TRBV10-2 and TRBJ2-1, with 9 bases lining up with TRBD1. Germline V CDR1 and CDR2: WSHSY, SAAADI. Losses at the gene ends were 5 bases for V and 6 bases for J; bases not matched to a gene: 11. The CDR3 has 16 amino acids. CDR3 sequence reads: CASSSSGGTGLNEQFF. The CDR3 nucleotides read TGCGCCAGCAGTTCTTCTGGCGGGACAGGGCTCAATGAGCAGTTCTTC.

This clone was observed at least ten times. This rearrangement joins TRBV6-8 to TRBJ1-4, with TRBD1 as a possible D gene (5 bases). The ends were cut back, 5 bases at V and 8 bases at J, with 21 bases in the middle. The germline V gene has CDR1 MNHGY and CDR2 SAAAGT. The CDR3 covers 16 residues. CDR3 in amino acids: CASSLGDGNSREKLFF. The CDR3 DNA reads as TGTGCCAGCAGTCTTGGGGACGGCAATTCAAGGGAAAAACTGTTTTTT.

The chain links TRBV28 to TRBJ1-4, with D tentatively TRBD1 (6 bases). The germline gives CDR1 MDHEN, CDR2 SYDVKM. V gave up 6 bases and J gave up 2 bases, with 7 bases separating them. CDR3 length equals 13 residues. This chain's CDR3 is CASRGATNEKLFF. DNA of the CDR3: TGTGCCAGCAGGGGGGCGACTAATGAAAAACTGTTTTTT.

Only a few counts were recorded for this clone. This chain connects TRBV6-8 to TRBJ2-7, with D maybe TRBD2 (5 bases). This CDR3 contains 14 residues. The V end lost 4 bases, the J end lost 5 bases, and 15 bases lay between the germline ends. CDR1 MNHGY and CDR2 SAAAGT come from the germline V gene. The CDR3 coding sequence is TGTGCCAGCAGTTTTGCTACTTTCGGGGACGAGCAGTACTTC. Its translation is CASSFATFGDEQYF.

The CDR3 loop is CASRAAGQGATYGYTF. CDR3 coding DNA: TGTGCCAGCAGGGCAGCCGGACAGGGGGCGACCTATGGCTACACCTTC. The chain has TRBV6-8 and TRBJ1-2, with 11 bases identical to TRBD1. Germline CDR1 is MNHGY and CDR2 is SAAAGT. The J segment lost 4 bases and the V segment lost 6 bases, leaving 10 bases of the junction unmatched. The CDR3 has 16 amino acids.

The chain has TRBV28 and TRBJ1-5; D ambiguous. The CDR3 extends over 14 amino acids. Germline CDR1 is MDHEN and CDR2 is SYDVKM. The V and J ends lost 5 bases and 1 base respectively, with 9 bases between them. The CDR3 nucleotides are TGTGCCAGCAGTCTAGGTAGCAGCAATCAGCCCCAGCATTTT. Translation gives CASSLGSSNQPQHF. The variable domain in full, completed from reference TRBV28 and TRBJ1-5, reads DVKVTQSSRYLVKRTGEKVFLECVQDMDHENMFWYRQDPGLGLRLIYFSYDVKMKEKGDIPEGYSVSREKKERFSLILESASTNQTSMYLCASSLGSSNQPQHFGDGTRLSIL.

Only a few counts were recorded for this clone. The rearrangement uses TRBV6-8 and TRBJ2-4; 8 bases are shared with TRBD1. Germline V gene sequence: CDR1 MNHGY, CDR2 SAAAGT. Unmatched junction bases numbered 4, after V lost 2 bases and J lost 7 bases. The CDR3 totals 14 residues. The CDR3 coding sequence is TGTGCCAGCAGTTACGGCCGGACAGGGAACATTCAGTACTTC. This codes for CASSYGRTGNIQYF.

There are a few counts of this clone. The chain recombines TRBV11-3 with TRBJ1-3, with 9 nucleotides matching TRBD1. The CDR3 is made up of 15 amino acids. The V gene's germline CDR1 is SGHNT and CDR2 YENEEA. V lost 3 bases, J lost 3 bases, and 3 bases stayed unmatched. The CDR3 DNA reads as TGTGCCAGCAGCTTGGGACAGGGCCTTGGAAACACCATATATTTT. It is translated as CASSLGQGLGNTIYF. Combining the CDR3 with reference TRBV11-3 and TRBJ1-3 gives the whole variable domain EAGVVQSPRYKIIEKKQPVAFWCNPISGHNTLYWYLQNLGQGPELLIRYENEEAVDDSQLPKDRFSAERLKGVDSTLKIQPAELGDSAVYLCASSLGQGLGNTIYFGEGSWLTVV.